The 32 T cell receptor beta chains in this list originate from one sample, sequenced in a study of CD8 T cells in Susac syndrome. RNA amounts of 0.5 to 1 ug underwent reverse transcription with random hexamers. TCRdb recomputed calls from the immunoSEQ multiplex PCR reads with MiXCR, one row per CDR3 protein. This sample has roughly 200,000 distinct CDR3 sequences, with 90% to 95% found just once. Sequencing was done on a sample of CD4+ T cells from PBMCs. The receptors here all came from a human donor with Susac syndrome.

The chain uses TRBV28 and TRBJ1-1, with unresolved D. Looked up from germline, CDR1 is MDHEN and CDR2 is SYDVKM. The CDR3 runs 13 residues. The ends were cut back, 3 bases at V and 6 bases at J, with 11 bases in the middle. CDR3 loop: CASSFGGKAEAFF. DNA of the CDR3: TGTGCCAGCAGTTTTGGAGGGAAGGCTGAAGCTTTCTTT.

This chain uses TRBV7-2 with TRBJ1-5; a possible D gene is TRBD1 (6 bases). CDR1 SGHTA and CDR2 FQGNSA come from the germline V gene. The CDR3 has 16 residues. Trimming left V 1 base short and J 1 base short, with 11 bases between. CDR3 bases: TGTGCCAGCAGCTTAGGCGGGGGGGCAAGCAATCAGCCCCAGCATTTT. The encoded protein is CASSLGGGASNQPQHF. The entire variable domain, with the rest obtained from reference TRBV7-2 and TRBJ1-5, is as follows: GAGVSQSPSNKVTEKGKDVELRCDPISGHTALYWYRQSLGQGLEFLIYFQGNSAPDKSGLPSDRFSAERTGGSVSTLTIQRTQQEDSAVYLCASSLGGGASNQPQHFGDGTRLSIL.

In this sample, this clonotype turned up once. The V gene is TRBV11-2, the J gene TRBJ2-5; a possible D gene is TRBD2 (6 bases). CDR3 length equals 13 residues. Trimming removed 5 bases at V and 8 bases at J, with 15 bases between. The V gene's germline CDR1 is SGHAT and CDR2 FQNNGV. CDR3 residues: CASSPGLGETQYF. In DNA, the CDR3 is TGTGCCAGCAGCCCGGGACTCGGTGAAACCCAGTACTTC.

The rearrangement joins TRBV5-4 to TRBJ2-3; D perhaps matches TRBD2 (5 bases). Germline lookup yields CDR1 SGHNT and CDR2 YYREEE (reference sequence). Trimming removed 3 bases at V and 0 bases at J, with 14 bases between. The CDR3 runs 16 residues. This chain's CDR3 is CASSSPTKASTDTQYF. In nucleotides, the CDR3 is TGTGCCAGCAGCTCGCCGACTAAGGCTAGCACAGATACGCAGTATTTT.

J is TRBJ2-3 and V is TRBV20-1; D perhaps matches TRBD2 (6 bases). CDR1 DFQATT and CDR2 SNEGSKA come from the germline V gene (reference sequence). Trimming stripped 7 bases from V and 0 bases from J, with 14 bases between. The CDR3 is 14 amino acids. The DNA of the CDR3 is TGCAGTGAGAGGGTCGGGGGTAGCACAGATACGCAGTATTTT. Its translation is CSERVGGSTDTQYF.

The chain uses TRBV9 and TRBJ1-3, with D unclear. Trimming shortened V by 3 bases and J by 0 bases, and 13 bases separated the two germline ends. The germline V gene encodes CDR1 SGDLS and CDR2 YYNGEE. The CDR3 has 16 residues. CDR3 DNA: TGTGCCAGCAGCGCAGCAGGACGGGGCTCTGGAAACACCATATATTTT. This codes for CASSAAGRGSGNTIYF.

The chain recombines TRBV20-1 with TRBJ2-4, with TRBD1 identical over 8 bases. This CDR3 is built from 14 residues. The trim removed 5 bases at V and 7 bases at J, leaving 10 bases unmatched. The germline gives CDR1 DFQATT, CDR2 SNEGSKA (reference sequence). The CDR3 DNA is TGCAGTGCTCGAAATGGACAGGGAACGAACATTCAGTACTTC. Its translation is CSARNGQGTNIQYF.

The sample holds one count of this clonotype. V usage is TRBV5-1 and J usage is TRBJ2-3; TRBD2 aligns across 9 bases. In germline, CDR1 is SGHRS, CDR2 YFSETQ. After removal of 4 bases from V and 9 bases from J, the junction contained 9 bases not matched to a gene. The CDR3 contains 14 residues. CDR3 DNA sequence: TGCGCCAGCAGCCCCGGGACTAGCATTTGGACGCAGTATTTT. Its translation is CASSPGTSIWTQYF.

V and J are TRBV5-4 and TRBJ2-6, with D uncertain. The germline gives CDR1 SGHNT, CDR2 YYREEE (reference sequence). Deletions cut 1 base from V and 8 bases from J, with 7 bases between. The CDR3 contains 13 residues. This chain's CDR3 is CASSLSVSNVLTF. CDR3 bases: TGTGCCAGCAGCTTGTCCGTGTCCAACGTCCTGACTTTC.

The chain couples TRBV25-1 to TRBJ2-7; D possibly corresponds to TRBD1 (5 bases). This CDR3 region has 14 residues. V was cut by 5 bases and J by 0 bases, with 11 bases left in between. From germline, CDR1 is MGHDK and CDR2 SYGVNS. This CDR3 reads CASSKQDFSYEQYF. In DNA, the CDR3 is TGTGCCAGCAGTAAACAGGATTTCTCCTACGAGCAGTACTTC.

The count of this clonotype is one. This rearrangement joins TRBV29-1 to TRBJ2-1, with 9 bases identical to TRBD1. The CDR3 has 11 amino acids. V was pared by 6 bases and J by 15 bases, with 9 bases of the junction left unmatched. Germline V gene data show CDR1 as SQVTM and CDR2 as ANQGSEA. The CDR3 DNA sequence: TGCAGCGTGGGGAACAGGGGGCATCTGTTCTTC. It specifies CSVGNRGHLFF.

This rearrangement joins TRBV20-1 to TRBJ2-3, with D unclear. CDR3 length: 15 residues. Trimming took off 0 bases at V and 2 bases at J, with 12 bases between the two ends. Germline CDR1 DFQATT, CDR2 SNEGSKA (reference sequence). For the CDR3, the DNA is TGCAGTGCTAGAGATACGGACGGCGACACAGATACGCAGTATTTT. Translation gives CSARDTDGDTDTQYF.

The genes are TRBV18 and TRBJ2-5, with a weak D call TRBD2 (5 bases). The CDR3 covers 14 residues. Germline V CDR1 and CDR2: KGHSH, LQKENI. The germline V and J ends were trimmed by 3 bases and 5 bases, with 13 bases remaining between them. This CDR3 reads CASSPAPSRETQYF. CDR3 coding DNA: TGTGCCAGCTCACCTGCCCCTAGCCGGGAGACCCAGTACTTC.

This clonotype was observed a single time. V usage is TRBV12-3 or TRBV12-4 and J usage is TRBJ2-7, with 8 bases matching TRBD1. Unmatched junction bases numbered 5, after V lost 4 bases and J lost 6 bases. The length of the CDR3 is 13 residues. The CDR3 sequence: CASSSAQGGEQYF. The DNA of the CDR3 is TGTGCCAGCAGTTCAGCACAGGGGGGCGAGCAGTACTTC.

The chain joins TRBV7-8 to TRBJ2-5, with D hard to call. Trimming removed 0 bases from V and 2 bases from J, with 10 bases in between. The CDR3 is 15 residues long. Per the germline V gene, CDR1 is SGHVS and CDR2 is FQNEAQ. CDR3 in DNA: TGTGCCAGCAGCTTAGCCTACAAGGGACAAGAGACCCAGTACTTC. This encodes CASSLAYKGQETQYF.

The chain links TRBV12-3 or TRBV12-4 to TRBJ2-3; D perhaps matches TRBD1 (5 bases). The CDR3 sequence is 17 residues long. The germline V and J ends were trimmed by 7 bases and 0 bases, with 20 bases remaining between them. DNA of the CDR3: TGTGCCAGCACCCGACCTTTGACAGCCTATAGCACAGATACGCAGTATTTT. Translation: CASTRPLTAYSTDTQYF.

This chain links TRBV5-1 with TRBJ2-3; D gene unclear. Germline V gene lookup returns CDR1 SGHRS and CDR2 YFSETQ. This CDR3 has 13 residues. V was clipped by 1 base and J by 5 bases, with 8 bases between them. CDR3 in DNA: TGCGCCAGCAGCTTGACCCTGGGAGATACGCAGTATTTT. It is translated as CASSLTLGDTQYF.

V is TRBV24-1 and J is TRBJ2-3, with no clear D. CDR3 length equals 14 residues. Germline V gene lookup returns CDR1 KGHDR and CDR2 SFDVKD. V was shortened by 3 bases and J by 3 bases, with 9 bases between the two germline ends. CDR3 sequence reads: CATSDVAGTDTQYF. DNA of the CDR3: TGTGCCACCAGTGATGTCGCAGGAACAGATACGCAGTATTTT.

The V gene is TRBV23-1, the J gene TRBJ2-1, with 10 bases lining up with TRBD1. TRBV23-1 is annotated as an ORF whose role is uncertain. V was clipped by 6 bases and J by 0 bases; unmatched bases: 14. CDR3 length: 19 residues. This CDR3 is CASRRPGQGKQGSYNEQFF. The CDR3 DNA is TGCGCCAGCAGAAGACCGGGACAGGGGAAACAGGGCTCCTACAATGAGCAGTTCTTC.

The V and J genes are TRBV5-1 and TRBJ2-6; tentatively, D is TRBD2 (5 bases). This CDR3 region has 15 residues. CDR1 is SGHRS, CDR2 YFSETQ, per germline. V lost 5 bases, J lost 1 base, and 10 bases lay in between. CDR3 in amino acids: CASRNSGSGANVLTF. CDR3 DNA sequence: TGCGCCAGCAGAAACTCGGGGTCTGGGGCCAACGTCCTGACTTTC. Full variable domain (missing parts from reference TRBV5-1 and TRBJ2-6): KAGVTQTPRYLIKTRGQQVTLSCSPISGHRSVSWYQQTPGQGLQFLFEYFSETQRNKGNFPGRFSGRQFSNSRSEMNVSTLELGDSALYLCASRNSGSGANVLTFGAGSRLTVL.

The V call is TRBV12-3 or TRBV12-4, the J call TRBJ1-5; TRBD1 might be the D (6 bases). This CDR3 is 13 amino acids long. With 5 bases removed from V and 5 bases from J, the gap between germline ends came to 10 bases. The CDR3 here is CASSPKGDQPQHF. The CDR3 coding sequence is TGTGCCAGCAGTCCCAAGGGGGATCAGCCCCAGCATTTT.

This chain uses TRBV4-1 with TRBJ1-2; weak D call: TRBD1 (5 bases). The CDR3 runs to 15 residues. The germline gives CDR1 MGHRA, CDR2 YSYEKL. The V end was cut by 1 base, the J end by 4 bases, with 13 bases between. This CDR3 reads CASSQGSGTGYGYTF. The CDR3 DNA follows: TGCGCCAGCAGCCAAGGGTCCGGGACCGGCTATGGCTACACCTTC.

The rearrangement uses TRBV20-1 and TRBJ2-5, with D perhaps matching TRBD1 (5 bases). Per germline, CDR1 DFQATT and CDR2 SNEGSKA (reference sequence). Trimming cost V 3 bases and J 9 bases, with 20 bases left between them. This CDR3 region has 14 residues. CDR3 in DNA: TGCAGTGCTAGGCAGGACACCAGTTTGACGGCCCAGTACTTC. This translates into CSARQDTSLTAQYF.

The V call is TRBV12-3 or TRBV12-4, the J call TRBJ2-7; possible D gene TRBD1, 6 bases. The CDR3 runs to 14 residues. Trimming pared 5 bases from V and 6 bases from J, leaving 17 bases between. CDR3 region: CASSPTGTWSEQYF. The CDR3 DNA is TGTGCCAGCAGTCCAACAGGGACATGGAGCGAGCAGTACTTC.

The V call is TRBV5-4, the J call TRBJ2-7; 7 nucleotides line up with TRBD2. Per the germline V gene, CDR1 is SGHNT and CDR2 is YYREEE (reference sequence). The CDR3 totals 16 residues. Trimming cost V 3 bases and J 5 bases; bases outside gene matches: 14. The CDR3 nucleotides read TGTGCCAGCAGCTCCCTCTCTAGCGGACTTTTGGACGAGCAGTACTTC. Translated, it gives CASSSLSSGLLDEQYF.

This rearrangement joins TRBV7-2 to TRBJ2-3; D unresolved. CDR3 length equals 15 residues. V lost 2 bases to trimming and J lost 0 bases, with 9 bases between them. Germline CDR1 is SGHTA and CDR2 is FQGNSA. The CDR3 coding sequence is TGTGCCAGCAGCTTAACTAAAACTAGCACAGATACGCAGTATTTT. Translating gives CASSLTKTSTDTQYF.

This rearrangement joins TRBV20-1 to TRBJ2-5, with 8 bases matching TRBD1. The CDR3 covers 14 residues. In germline, CDR1 is DFQATT, CDR2 SNEGSKA (reference sequence). V shed 3 bases, J shed 4 bases, and the junction held 7 bases outside the gene matches. The CDR3 nucleotides read TGCAGTGCTAGCTCGGGACAGGTTGGAGAGACCCAGTACTTC. Protein product: CSASSGQVGETQYF.

The chain has TRBV7-9 and TRBJ2-1; D may correspond to TRBD1 or TRBD2 (6 bases each). This CDR3 is 16 amino acids long. V shed 5 bases and J shed 4 bases, with 18 bases lying between them. Germline CDR1 SEHNR, CDR2 FQNEAQ (reference sequence). CDR3 DNA sequence: TGTGCCAGCAGCCGAGAGGGGGGCCTGATTTACAATGAGCAGTTCTTC. Protein sequence: CASSREGGLIYNEQFF.

The chain couples TRBV11-2 to TRBJ2-5; 12 nucleotides align to TRBD2. Trimming removed 6 bases from V and 2 bases from J; junction bases left unmatched: 7. The CDR3 runs 16 residues. Germline lookup yields CDR1 SGHAT and CDR2 FQNNGV. CDR3 loop: CASRSLLAGGQETQYF. The CDR3 region has the DNA TGTGCCAGCAGGTCTCTACTAGCGGGGGGACAAGAGACCCAGTACTTC. Together with reference TRBV11-2 and TRBJ2-5, the CDR3 gives the full variable domain: EAGVAQSPRYKIIEKRQSVAFWCNPISGHATLYWYQQILGQGPKLLIQFQNNGVVDDSQLPKDRFSAERLKGVDSTLKIQPAKLEDSAVYLCASRSLLAGGQETQYFGPGTRLLVL.

The chain joins TRBV19 to TRBJ2-7; 10 bases fit TRBD1. Germline CDR1 is LNHDA and CDR2 is SQIVND (reference sequence). The CDR3 totals 19 residues. The trim removed 3 bases at V and 6 bases at J, leaving 20 bases unmatched. The CDR3 loop reads CASSIRFGGIRDRGAEQYF. In DNA form, the CDR3 reads TGTGCCAGTAGTATTCGGTTCGGCGGGATCCGGGACAGGGGCGCCGAGCAGTACTTC.

This rearrangement joins TRBV19 to TRBJ1-1; D is unresolved. V gave up 6 bases and J gave up 1 base, with 9 bases separating them. This CDR3 is 13 amino acids long. Germline lookup yields CDR1 LNHDA and CDR2 SQIVND (reference sequence). The CDR3 spells CASRTRRNTEAFF. The CDR3 nucleotides are TGTGCCAGTAGAACCCGACGGAACACTGAAGCTTTCTTT.

CDR3 sequence: CSAGVAVIRDTQYF. Written as DNA, the CDR3 is TGCAGTGCTGGAGTTGCGGTAATACGAGATACGCAGTATTTT. The chain employs TRBV20-1 and TRBJ2-3; D ambiguous. V lost 5 bases and J lost 5, with 17 bases in between. Germline CDR1 and CDR2: DFQATT and SNEGSKA (reference sequence). The CDR3 contains 14 residues.